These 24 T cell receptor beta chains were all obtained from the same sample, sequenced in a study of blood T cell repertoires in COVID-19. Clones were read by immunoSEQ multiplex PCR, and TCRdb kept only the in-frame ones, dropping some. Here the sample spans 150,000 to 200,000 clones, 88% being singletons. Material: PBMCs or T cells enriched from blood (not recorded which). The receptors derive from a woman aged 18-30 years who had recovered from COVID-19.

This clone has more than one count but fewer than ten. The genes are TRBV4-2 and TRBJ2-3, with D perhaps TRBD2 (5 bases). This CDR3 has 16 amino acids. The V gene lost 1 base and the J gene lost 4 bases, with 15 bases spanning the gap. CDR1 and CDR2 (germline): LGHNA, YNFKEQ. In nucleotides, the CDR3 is TGTGCCAGCAGCCAAGGGGGTGGGAGCCCCGCAGATACGCAGTATTTT. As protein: CASSQGGGSPADTQYF.

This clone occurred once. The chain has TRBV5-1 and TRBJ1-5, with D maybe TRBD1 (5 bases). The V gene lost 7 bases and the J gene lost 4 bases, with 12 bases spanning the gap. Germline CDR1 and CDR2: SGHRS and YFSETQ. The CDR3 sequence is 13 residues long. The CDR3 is CASRRDGNQPQHF. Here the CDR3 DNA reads TGCGCCAGCCGGCGGGACGGGAATCAGCCCCAGCATTTT.

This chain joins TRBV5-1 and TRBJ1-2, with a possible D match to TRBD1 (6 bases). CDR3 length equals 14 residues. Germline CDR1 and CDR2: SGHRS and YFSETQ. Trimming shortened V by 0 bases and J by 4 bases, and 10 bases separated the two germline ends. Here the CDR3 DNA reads TGCGCCAGCAGCTTGGATGGGGGCGGCTATGGCTACACCTTC. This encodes CASSLDGGGYGYTF.

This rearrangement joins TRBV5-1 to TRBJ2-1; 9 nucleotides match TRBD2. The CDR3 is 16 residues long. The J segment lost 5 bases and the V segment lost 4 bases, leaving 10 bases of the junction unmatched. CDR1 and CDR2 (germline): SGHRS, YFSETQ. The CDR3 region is CASSAPSSGINNEQFF. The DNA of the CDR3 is TGCGCCAGCAGCGCGCCCTCTAGCGGGATTAACAATGAGCAGTTCTTC.

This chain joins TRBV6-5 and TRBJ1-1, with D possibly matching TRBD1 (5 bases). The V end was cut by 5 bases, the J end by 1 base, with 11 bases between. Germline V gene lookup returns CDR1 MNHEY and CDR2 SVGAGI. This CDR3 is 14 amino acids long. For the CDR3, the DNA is TGTGCCAGCAGTAGGAAAACAGGGAACACTGAAGCTTTCTTT. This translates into CASSRKTGNTEAFF.

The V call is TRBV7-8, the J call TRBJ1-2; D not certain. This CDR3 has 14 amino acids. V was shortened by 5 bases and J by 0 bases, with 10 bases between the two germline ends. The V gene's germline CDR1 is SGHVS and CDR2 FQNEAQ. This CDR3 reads CASSPGDANYGYTF. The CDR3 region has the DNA TGTGCCAGCAGCCCCGGTGATGCTAACTATGGCTACACCTTC. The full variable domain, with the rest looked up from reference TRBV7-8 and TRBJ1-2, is GAGVSQSPRYKVAKRGQDVALRCDPISGHVSLFWYQQALGQGPEFLTYFQNEAQLDKSGLPSDRFFAERPEGSVSTLKIQRTQQEDSAVYLCASSPGDANYGYTFGSGTRLTVV.

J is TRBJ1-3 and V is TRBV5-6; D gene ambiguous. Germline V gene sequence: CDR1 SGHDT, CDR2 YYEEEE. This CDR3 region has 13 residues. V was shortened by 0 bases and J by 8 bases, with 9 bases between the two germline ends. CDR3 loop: CASSLGRGHTIYF. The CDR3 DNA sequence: TGTGCCAGCAGCTTGGGTCGGGGTCACACCATATATTTT.

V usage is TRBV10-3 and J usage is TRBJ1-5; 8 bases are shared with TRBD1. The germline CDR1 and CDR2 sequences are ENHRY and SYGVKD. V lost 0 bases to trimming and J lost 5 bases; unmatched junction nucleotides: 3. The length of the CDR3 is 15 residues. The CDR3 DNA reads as TGTGCCATCAGTGAGTCTGCAGGGGGCTATCAGCCCCAGCATTTT. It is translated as CAISESAGGYQPQHF.

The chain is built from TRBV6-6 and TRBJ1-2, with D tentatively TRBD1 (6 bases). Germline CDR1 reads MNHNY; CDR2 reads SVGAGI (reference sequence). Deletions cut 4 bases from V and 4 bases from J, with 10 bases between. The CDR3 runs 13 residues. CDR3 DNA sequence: TGTGCCAGCAGTTCAGGACAGTTCTATGGCTACACCTTC. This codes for CASSSGQFYGYTF.

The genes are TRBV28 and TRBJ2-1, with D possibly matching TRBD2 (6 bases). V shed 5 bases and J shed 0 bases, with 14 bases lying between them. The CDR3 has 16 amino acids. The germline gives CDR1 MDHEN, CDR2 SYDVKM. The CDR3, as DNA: TGTGCCAGCAGTAGACTAGGGTTAAGCTCCTACAATGAGCAGTTCTTC. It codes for CASSRLGLSSYNEQFF.

The chain's CDR3 is CSASRDRGSYEQYF. CDR3 DNA sequence: TGCAGTGCTAGTCGGGACAGGGGCTCCTACGAGCAGTACTTC. The chain has TRBV20-1 and TRBJ2-7; 10 bases are shared with TRBD1. This CDR3 is built from 14 residues. V was pared by 3 bases and J by 0 bases, with 2 bases of the junction left unmatched. Germline lookup yields CDR1 DFQATT and CDR2 SNEGSKA (reference sequence).

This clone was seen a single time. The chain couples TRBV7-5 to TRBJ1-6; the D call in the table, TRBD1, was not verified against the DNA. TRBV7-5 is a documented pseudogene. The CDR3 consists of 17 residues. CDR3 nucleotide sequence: TGTGCCAGAAGCACTAATCAAGACAGGGCCCATAATTCACCCCTCCACTTT. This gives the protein CARSTNQDRAHNSPLHF.

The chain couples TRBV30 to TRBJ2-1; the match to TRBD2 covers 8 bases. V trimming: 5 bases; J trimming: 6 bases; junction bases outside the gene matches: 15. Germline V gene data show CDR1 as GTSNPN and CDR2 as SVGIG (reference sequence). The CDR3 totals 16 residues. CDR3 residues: CAWGGVGGRSSNEQFF. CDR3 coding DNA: TGTGCCTGGGGTGGAGTCGGCGGGAGGTCTTCCAATGAGCAGTTCTTC.

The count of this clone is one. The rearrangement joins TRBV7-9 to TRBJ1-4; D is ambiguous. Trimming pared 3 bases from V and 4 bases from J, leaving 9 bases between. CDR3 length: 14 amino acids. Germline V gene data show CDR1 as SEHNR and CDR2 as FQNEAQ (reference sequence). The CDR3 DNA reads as TGTGCCAGCAGCTTTGGTCAGGATAATGAAAAACTGTTTTTT. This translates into CASSFGQDNEKLFF.

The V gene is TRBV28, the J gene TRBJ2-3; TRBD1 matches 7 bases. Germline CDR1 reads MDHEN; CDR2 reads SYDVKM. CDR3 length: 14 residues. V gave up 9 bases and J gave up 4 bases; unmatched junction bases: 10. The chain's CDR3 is CASDTGVLADTQYF. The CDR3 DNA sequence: TGTGCCAGTGATACAGGGGTATTGGCAGATACGCAGTATTTT.

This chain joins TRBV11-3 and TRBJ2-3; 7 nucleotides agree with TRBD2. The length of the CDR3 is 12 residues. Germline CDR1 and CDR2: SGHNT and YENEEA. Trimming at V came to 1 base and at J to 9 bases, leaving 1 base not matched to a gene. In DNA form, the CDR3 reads TGTGCCAGCAGCTTAGGGGGGGGAACGCAGTATTTT. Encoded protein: CASSLGGGTQYF.

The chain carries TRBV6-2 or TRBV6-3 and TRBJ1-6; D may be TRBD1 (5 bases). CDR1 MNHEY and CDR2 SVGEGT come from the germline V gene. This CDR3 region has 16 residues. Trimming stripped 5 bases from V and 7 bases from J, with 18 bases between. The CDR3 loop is CASSPGPARGNSPLHF. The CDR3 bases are TGTGCCAGCAGTCCGGGCCCCGCACGGGGGAATTCACCCCTCCACTTT.

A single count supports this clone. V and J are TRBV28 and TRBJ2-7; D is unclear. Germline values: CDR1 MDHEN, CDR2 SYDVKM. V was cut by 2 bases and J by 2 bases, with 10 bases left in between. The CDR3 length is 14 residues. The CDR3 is CASSLAGYPYEQYF. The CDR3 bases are TGTGCCAGCAGTTTAGCCGGGTACCCCTACGAGCAGTACTTC.

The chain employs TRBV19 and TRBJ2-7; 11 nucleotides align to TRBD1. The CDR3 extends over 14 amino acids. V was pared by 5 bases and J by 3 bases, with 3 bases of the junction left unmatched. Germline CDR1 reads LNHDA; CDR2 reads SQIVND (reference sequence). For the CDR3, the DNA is TGTGCCAGTAGTGGGGACAGGGGGGACTACGAGCAGTACTTC. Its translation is CASSGDRGDYEQYF.

The CDR3 sequence is CAWSVSPGHLGLANYGYTF. The CDR3 DNA is TGTGCCTGGAGTGTGAGTCCGGGACACTTGGGGTTAGCTAACTATGGCTACACCTTC. The genes are TRBV30 and TRBJ1-2, with D maybe TRBD1 (6 bases). This CDR3 is 19 amino acids long. Germline V gene sequence: CDR1 GTSNPN, CDR2 SVGIG (reference sequence). V was pared by 0 bases and J by 0 bases, with 23 bases between.

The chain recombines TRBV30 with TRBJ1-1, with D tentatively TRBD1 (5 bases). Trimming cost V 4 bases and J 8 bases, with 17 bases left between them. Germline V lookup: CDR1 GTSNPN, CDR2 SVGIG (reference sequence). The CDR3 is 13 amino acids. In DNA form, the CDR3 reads TGTGCCTGGACTGCCGGGGGTGGAGGGGAAGCTTTCTTT. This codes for CAWTAGGGGEAFF.

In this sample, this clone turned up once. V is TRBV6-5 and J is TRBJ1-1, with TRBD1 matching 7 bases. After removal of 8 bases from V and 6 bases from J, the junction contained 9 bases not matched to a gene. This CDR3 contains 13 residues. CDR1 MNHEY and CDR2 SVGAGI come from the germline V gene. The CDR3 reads CASQNRGHPEAFF. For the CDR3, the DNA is TGTGCCAGCCAGAACAGGGGTCACCCTGAAGCTTTCTTT.

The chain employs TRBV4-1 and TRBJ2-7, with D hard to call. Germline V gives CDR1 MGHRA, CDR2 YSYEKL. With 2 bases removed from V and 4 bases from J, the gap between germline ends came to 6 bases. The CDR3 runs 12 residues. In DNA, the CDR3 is TGCGCCAGCAGCCAAAACGGTTACGAGCAGTACTTC. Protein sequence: CASSQNGYEQYF.

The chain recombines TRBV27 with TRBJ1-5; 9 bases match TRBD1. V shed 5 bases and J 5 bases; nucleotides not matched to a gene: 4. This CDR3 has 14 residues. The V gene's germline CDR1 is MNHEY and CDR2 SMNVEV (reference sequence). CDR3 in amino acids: CASSQQGADQPQHF. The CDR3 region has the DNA TGTGCCAGCAGTCAACAGGGGGCTGATCAGCCCCAGCATTTT.